The sequence of this T cell receptor beta chain was determined in a study of T cell repertoires in cytomegalovirus infection. About the research overall: Public TCR beta signatures marked donors with CMV infection and the matching HLA. Study-wide findings and caveats: Dominating the ex vivo response were TCR beta clonotypes that were CMV-specific and HLA-C-restricted.

This clonotype was detected many times. The antigen is unknown. CDR1 and CDR2 from the germline V gene are SGHTA and FQGNSA. This CDR3 contains 13 residues. With V trimmed by 3 bases and J by 7 bases, 5 bases remained unmatched. TCRdb reprocessed the reads with MiXCR, giving one entry per CDR3 protein. The data show around 550,000 distinct CDR3 sequences, roughly 29% seen once. The TCR originated in a human donor in good health (CMV status not recorded). Some clones in this sample may be carry-over from other donors' samples. Sample: PBMCs. The chain joins TRBV7-2 to TRBJ2-7; 8 bases map to TRBD1. The CDR3 here is CASSLDRAGEQYF. The CDR3 DNA reads TGTGCCAGCAGCTTGGACAGGGCGGGTGAGCAGTACTTC.